Listed below are T cell receptor beta chains from one sample, sequenced in a study of lymphopenia after photon versus proton radiotherapy. Data came from immunoSEQ multiplex PCR; TCRdb stores just in-frame clones and leaves some out. The sample holds 20,000 to 25,000 clones; about 85% are singletons and the top ten take around a sixth. Sequenced here: peripheral blood, sampled from a patient treated with photon-based radiotherapy. These receptors came from a man aged 55-75 years with pancreatic cancer. Each CDR3 is given with its conserved first and last residue. A D gene is named only where the DNA matches it firmly. Some rows mark clone size as missing; the rest say once, few, many or name a class of expanded clone.

V gene	clone size	D gene	J gene	CDR3 DNA	CDR3 protein
TRBV30	-	-	TRBJ1-2	TGTGCCTGGAGTGTAGTAGCCTCAGGGGGCTACACCTTC	CAWSVVASGGYTF
TRBV4-1	few	-	TRBJ1-1	TGCGCCAGCAGCCAATCATTCGGGGGGGCACTTGACACTGAAGCTTTCTTT	CASSQSFGGALDTEAFF
TRBV7-6	-	TRBD1	TRBJ2-5	TGTGCCAGCAGCCTGGACAGGGGGGCGACCCAGTACTTC	CASSLDRGATQYF
TRBV11-3	-	TRBD2	TRBJ2-2	TGTGCCAGCAGCCGGGACTACCAAACAGCCGGGGAGCTGTTTTTT	CASSRDYQTAGELFF
TRBV7-6	-	-	TRBJ2-2	TGTGCCAGCAGCTTAGAGTCCTGGGCCACCGGGGAGCTGTTTTTT	CASSLESWATGELFF
TRBV7-8	-	-	TRBJ2-7	TGTGCCAGCAGCCTAGGGGACGAGCAGTACTTC	CASSLGDEQYF
TRBV27	-	-	TRBJ2-3	TGTGCCAGCAGTTTACACGTCGTAGGCACAGATACGCAGTATTTT	CASSLHVVGTDTQYF
TRBV5-1	-	-	TRBJ2-5	TGCGCCAGCAGCTTGGCAAGCCTTTCGGGGAGAAAAGAGACCCAGTACTTC	CASSLASLSGRKETQYF
TRBV2	-	-	TRBJ2-7	TGTGCCAGCAGTGTCGGCGGGTCTTCCTACGAGCAGTACTTC	CASSVGGSSYEQYF
TRBV5-4	-	TRBD2	TRBJ2-2	TGTGCCAGCAGCTTAGGCGGGGGGGCCCCCGGGGAGCTGTTTTTT	CASSLGGGAPGELFF
TRBV5-8	once	-	TRBJ2-3	TGTGCCAGCAGCTACCGGGGCTTCACAGATACGCAGTATTTT	CASSYRGFTDTQYF
TRBV11-3	-	-	TRBJ1-1	TGTGCCAGCAGCTTAGACGGACAAATGAACACTGAAGCTTTCTTT	CASSLDGQMNTEAFF
TRBV30	-	-	TRBJ1-4	TGTGCCTGGAGTATGGACCAGAGAGAAAAACTGTTTTTT	CAWSMDQREKLFF
TRBV10-3	-	-	TRBJ2-7	TGTGCCATCAGTTCCCTCGCGGGGGCCTCCTACGAGCAGTACTTC	CAISSLAGASYEQYF
TRBV25-1	few	-	TRBJ1-6	TGTGCCAGCAGTGTCAGGGCAGGGTCTCCCCTCCACTTT	CASSVRAGSPLHF
TRBV27	-	-	TRBJ1-2	TGTGCCAGCGGGTTTGGACGTAACTCCGGCTACACCTTC	CASGFGRNSGYTF
TRBV30	few	TRBD1	TRBJ1-2	TGTGCCTGGGCTCCCGGGACAGGGATCTATGGCTACACCTTC	CAWAPGTGIYGYTF
TRBV19	-	-	TRBJ1-2	TGTGCCAGTAGTATGGTACAGGGAGCTAACTATGGCTACACCTTC	CASSMVQGANYGYTF
TRBV5-6	few	TRBD1	TRBJ1-2	TGTGCCAGCAGCTGGGGAGGGACAGGGGCTGAGGGCTACACCTTC	CASSWGGTGAEGYTF
TRBV9	-	-	TRBJ2-3	TGTGCCAGCAGCGTTGCAGGGCTCACAGATACGCAGTATTTT	CASSVAGLTDTQYF
TRBV5-4	-	TRBD1	TRBJ2-2	TGTGCCAGCAGCTCCCAGGGGGCGGACACCGGGGAGCTGTTTTTT	CASSSQGADTGELFF
TRBV9	-	-	TRBJ2-2	TGTGCCAGCAGCGCAACAGGTTTTGCCACCGGGGAGCTGTTTTTT	CASSATGFATGELFF
TRBV30	-	TRBD1	TRBJ2-7	TGTGCCTGGAGTTCGCCCGGGACAGGGATGGACGAGCAGTACTTC	CAWSSPGTGMDEQYF
TRBV7-9	-	-	TRBJ2-7	TGTGCCAGCAGTCCAAATACGATCTACGAGCAGTACTTC	CASSPNTIYEQYF
TRBV20-1	-	-	TRBJ2-7	TGCAGTGCTACCGGATCCTACGAGCAGTACTTC	CSATGSYEQYF
TRBV2	-	TRBD2	TRBJ2-5	TGTGCCAGCAGGCTGACTAGCGGGGGGGCTCAAGAGACCCAGTACTTC	CASRLTSGGAQETQYF
TRBV5-4	-	-	TRBJ1-1	TGTGCCAGCAGCTCCGGGGTGGGGGGCCTGTACACTGAAGCTTTCTTT	CASSSGVGGLYTEAFF
TRBV19	-	-	TRBJ1-2	TGTGCCAGTAGTATTCGGGCAGGGCTTCACTATGGCTACACCTTC	CASSIRAGLHYGYTF
TRBV19	-	TRBD1	TRBJ1-5	TGTGCCAGTAGTAGGTGGACAGGCAGGGAGAATCAGCCCCAGCATTTT	CASSRWTGRENQPQHF
TRBV14	-	-	TRBJ2-5	TGTGCCAGCAGCCAAGGATTAGGGCTGGAGACCCAGTACTTC	CASSQGLGLETQYF
TRBV19	-	TRBD1	TRBJ2-7	TGTGCCAGCCGACCGGGACAGGGTCCCTACGAGCAGTACTTC	CASRPGQGPYEQYF
TRBV7-3	once	TRBD2	TRBJ2-1	TGTGCCAGCAGCTTCGCTGCGGGGGATAATGAGCAGTTCTTC	CASSFAAGDNEQFF
TRBV27	-	TRBD1	TRBJ1-1	TGTGCCAGCAGCCGGGACAGGGTCGCGAACACTGAAGCTTTCTTT	CASSRDRVANTEAFF
TRBV11-2	-	-	TRBJ1-1	TGTGCCAGCATTCACCTTGCCCGGGTGAACACTGAAGCTTTCTTT	CASIHLARVNTEAFF
TRBV5-1	few	-	TRBJ2-5	TGCGCCAGCAGCTTGATCAGCCAAGAGACCCAGTACTTC	CASSLISQETQYF
TRBV7-9	once	-	TRBJ1-2	TGTGCCAGCAGCTTATCGGACTATGGCTACACCTTC	CASSLSDYGYTF
TRBV27	-	-	TRBJ1-2	TGTGCCAGCAGTTTAGAACCGGGGCTAGGCTATGGCTACACCTTC	CASSLEPGLGYGYTF
TRBV6-1	once	-	TRBJ1-3	TGTGCCAGCAGTGTCGGGGGCTCTGGAAACACCATATATTTT	CASSVGGSGNTIYF
TRBV11-2	-	-	TRBJ1-1	TGTGCCAGCAGCGCAGGACTGGGGGCTAGGGGAGCTTTCTTT	CASSAGLGARGAFF
TRBV27	few	-	TRBJ1-1	TGTGCCACCGGGAGGGGGATGAACACTGAAGCTTTCTTT	CATGRGMNTEAFF
TRBV2	-	-	TRBJ1-2	TGTGCCACTACAACCGACAAGGCGGGTGGCTACACCTTC	CATTTDKAGGYTF
TRBV5-1	-	-	TRBJ2-1	TGCGCCAGCGGGAACGGAGACAGTTTCGGTGAGCAGTTCTTC	CASGNGDSFGEQFF
TRBV11-3	-	-	TRBJ2-2	TGTGCCAGCAGCCCTAGCGAGGGGACCTGGGTCACCGGGGAGCTGTTTTTT	CASSPSEGTWVTGELFF
TRBV11-2	-	-	TRBJ1-1	TGTGCCAGCAGCCCAAGGAGCAGGGTCTTCACTGAAGCTTTCTTT	CASSPRSRVFTEAFF
TRBV7-4	-	-	TRBJ1-5	TGTGCCAGCAGCTTATTGGGGGGACTTCAGCCCCAGCATTTT	CASSLLGGLQPQHF
TRBV27	-	TRBD2	TRBJ2-5	TGTGCCAGCAGTTTGGGTTTGGGACTAGAAGAGACCCAGTACTTC	CASSLGLGLEETQYF
TRBV5-1	-	TRBD1	TRBJ1-2	TGCGCCAGCAGACCGACCGGGACAGGGGGCGCCGGGGGCTACACCTTC	CASRPTGTGGAGGYTF
TRBV10-3	-	-	TRBJ2-7	TGTGCCATCAGTCGCAGGGGGGACTACGAGCAGTACTTC	CAISRRGDYEQYF
TRBV4-3	-	TRBD2	TRBJ2-1	TGCGCCAGCAGCCCAGAGTTAGCGGGGGAGGGTGAGCAGTTCTTC	CASSPELAGEGEQFF
TRBV9	once	-	TRBJ1-2	TGTGCCAGCAGCGTAGGAGGGAGGGCTAACTATGGCTACACCTTC	CASSVGGRANYGYTF
TRBV5-1	once	TRBD1	TRBJ2-5	TGCGCCAGCAGCTCCCGCTTGACAGGGTCGGAGACCCAGTACTTC	CASSSRLTGSETQYF
TRBV14	few	-	TRBJ2-7	TGTGCCAGCAGCCAAGCGTGGCGGGAGCAGTACTTC	CASSQAWREQYF
TRBV30	-	TRBD2	TRBJ2-3	TGTGCCTGGAGACGGGGGGAACAGTATTTT	CAWRRGEQYF
TRBV5-1	-	-	TRBJ2-2	TGCGCCAGCAGCTCCCAGGGGTCCGGGGAGCTGTTTTTT	CASSSQGSGELFF
TRBV5-1	once	TRBD1	TRBJ2-6	TGCGCCAGCAGCCTGGGACAGCCCGGGGCCAACGTCCTGACTTTC	CASSLGQPGANVLTF
TRBV4-1	-	TRBD1	TRBJ1-5	TGCGCCAGCAGCATTGGGCTTGGGGACAGATATAGCAATCAGCCCCAGCATTTT	CASSIGLGDRYSNQPQHF
TRBV11-2	-	TRBD2	TRBJ2-2	TGTGCCAGCAGCATACTAGCGGGGGCGAACACCGGGGAGCTGTTTTTT	CASSILAGANTGELFF